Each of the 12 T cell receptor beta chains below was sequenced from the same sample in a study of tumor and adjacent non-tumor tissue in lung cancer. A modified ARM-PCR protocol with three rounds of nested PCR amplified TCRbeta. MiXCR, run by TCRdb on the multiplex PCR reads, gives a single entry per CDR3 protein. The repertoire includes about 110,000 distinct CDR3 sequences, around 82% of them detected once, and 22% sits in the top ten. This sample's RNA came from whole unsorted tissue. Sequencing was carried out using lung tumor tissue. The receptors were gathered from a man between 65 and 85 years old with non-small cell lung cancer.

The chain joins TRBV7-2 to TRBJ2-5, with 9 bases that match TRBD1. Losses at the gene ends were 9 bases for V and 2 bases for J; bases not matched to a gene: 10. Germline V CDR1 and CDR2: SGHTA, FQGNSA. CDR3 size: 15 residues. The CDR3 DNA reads TGTGCCAGAAGCACACCCGGACAGGGGCAAGAGACCCAGTACTTC. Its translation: CARSTPGQGQETQYF.

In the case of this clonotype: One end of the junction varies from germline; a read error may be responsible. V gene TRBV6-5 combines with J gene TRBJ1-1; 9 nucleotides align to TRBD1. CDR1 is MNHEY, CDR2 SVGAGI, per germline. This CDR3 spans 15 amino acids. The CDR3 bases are TGTGCAAGCAAGACCGGGACAGGGTTGCTCACTGAAGCTTTCTTT. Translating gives CASKTGTGLLTEAFF.

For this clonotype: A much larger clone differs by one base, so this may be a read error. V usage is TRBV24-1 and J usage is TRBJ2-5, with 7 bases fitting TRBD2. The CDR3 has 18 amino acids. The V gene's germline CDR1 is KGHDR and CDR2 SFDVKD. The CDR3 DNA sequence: TGTGCCACCAGTGATTCGAAGTCCCAGGCGGGGGTTCAAGGGACCCAGTACTTC. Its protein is CATSDSKSQAGVQGTQYF.

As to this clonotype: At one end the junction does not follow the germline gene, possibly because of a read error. CDR3 residues: CARSSLRAPGNTIYF. The CDR3 DNA reads as TGTGCCCGCAGCAGTCTCAGGGCCCCTGGAAACACCATATATTTT. The rearrangement uses TRBV7-8 and TRBJ1-3; maybe TRBD1 (5 bases). Germline V gene data show CDR1 as SGHVS and CDR2 as FQNEAQ. CDR3 length: 15 residues.

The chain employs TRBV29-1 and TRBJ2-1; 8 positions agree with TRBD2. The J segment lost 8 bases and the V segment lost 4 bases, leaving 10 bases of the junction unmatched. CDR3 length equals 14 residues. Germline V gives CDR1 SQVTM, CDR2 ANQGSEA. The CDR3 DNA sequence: TGCAGCGTTGGACTTGCGGGAGGTCCCCATGAGCAGTTCTTC. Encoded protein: CSVGLAGGPHEQFF.

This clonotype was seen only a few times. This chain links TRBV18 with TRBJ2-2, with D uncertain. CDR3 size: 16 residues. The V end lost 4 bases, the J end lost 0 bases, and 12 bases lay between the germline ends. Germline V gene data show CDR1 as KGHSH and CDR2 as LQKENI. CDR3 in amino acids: CASSHYSDANTGELFF. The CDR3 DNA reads TGTGCCAGCTCACATTACAGCGACGCGAACACCGGGGAGCTGTTTTTT.

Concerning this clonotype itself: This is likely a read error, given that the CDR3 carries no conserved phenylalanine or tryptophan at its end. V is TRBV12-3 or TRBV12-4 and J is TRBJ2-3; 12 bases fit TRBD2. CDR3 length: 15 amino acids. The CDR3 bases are TGTGCGAGCATGAGGACTAGCGGGACAACAGATACGCAGTATTCT. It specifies CASMRTSGTTDTQYS.

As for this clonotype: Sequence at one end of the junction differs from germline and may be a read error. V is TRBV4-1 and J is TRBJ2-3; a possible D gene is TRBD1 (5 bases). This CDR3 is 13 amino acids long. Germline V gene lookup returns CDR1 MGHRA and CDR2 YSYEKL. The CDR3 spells CASSQGLDNTQYF. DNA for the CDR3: TGCGCTAGCAGCCAAGGGTTGGACAATACGCAGTATTTT.

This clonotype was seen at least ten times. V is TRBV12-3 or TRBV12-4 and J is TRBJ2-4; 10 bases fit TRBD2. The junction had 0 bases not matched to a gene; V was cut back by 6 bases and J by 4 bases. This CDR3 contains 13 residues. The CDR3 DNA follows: TGTGCCAGCAGAGCGGGAGGGAAAAACATTCAGTACTTC. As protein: CASRAGGKNIQYF.

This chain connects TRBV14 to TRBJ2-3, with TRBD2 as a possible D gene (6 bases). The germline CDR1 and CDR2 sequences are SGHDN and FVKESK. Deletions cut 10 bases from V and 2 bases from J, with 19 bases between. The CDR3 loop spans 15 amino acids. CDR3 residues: CANVRDSDATDTQYF. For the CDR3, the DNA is TGTGCCAACGTCCGGGACTCCGATGCCACAGATACGCAGTATTTT.

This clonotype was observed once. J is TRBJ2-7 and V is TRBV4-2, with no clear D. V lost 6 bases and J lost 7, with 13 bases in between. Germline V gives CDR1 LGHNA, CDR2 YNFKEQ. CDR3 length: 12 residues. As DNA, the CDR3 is TGTGCCAGCAGTCCAGATTATCAGGAGCAGTACTTC. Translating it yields CASSPDYQEQYF.

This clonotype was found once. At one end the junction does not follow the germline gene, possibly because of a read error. Written as DNA, the CDR3 is TGTGCCAGCAGTTACCCGCGCAGGGACAGCAACACCAGGGAGCCGTTTTTT. Its translation: CASSYPRRDSNTREPFF. This chain uses TRBV6-6 with TRBJ2-2; TRBD1 aligns across 7 bases. This CDR3 region has 17 residues. Germline V gene sequence: CDR1 MNHNY, CDR2 SVGAGI (reference sequence).